A single sample gave rise to the 8 T cell receptor beta chains below, sequenced in a study of breast tumors, draining lymph nodes, adjacent tissues. Axillary draining lymph nodes of breast cancer patients supplied the node samples. In TCRdb, the multiplex PCR reads were re-called with MiXCR into one record per CDR3 protein. The sample has about 180,000 distinct CDR3 sequences, approximately 30% seen once. Sequencing input: axillary lymph node tissue. These receptors all come from a female donor with breast cancer. Some clones in this sample may be carry-over from other donors' samples.

This clonotype was detected many times. The chain uses TRBV12-3 or TRBV12-4 and TRBJ1-2; 9 bases fit TRBD1. This CDR3 spans 16 amino acids. V gave up 3 bases and J gave up 2 bases; unmatched junction bases: 7. For the CDR3, the DNA is TGTGCCAGCAGTTTGGGTGACAGGGGGATCAACTATGGCTACACCTTC. It is translated as CASSLGDRGINYGYTF.

On this clonotype itself: A read error is possible here, since a much larger clone lies one base away. The genes are TRBV5-4 and TRBJ2-5; D possibly uses TRBD1 or TRBD2 (5 bases each). The CDR3 spans 15 residues. Between the trimmed V and J ends, which lost 4 bases and 1 base, there was a span of 14 bases. Looked up from germline, CDR1 is SGHNT and CDR2 is YYREEE (reference sequence). This chain's CDR3 is CASSLQTAAQETQYF. Written as DNA, the CDR3 is TGTGCCAGCAGCCTTCAGACAGCGGCCCAAGAGACCCAGTACTTC.

As to this clonotype: Mismatch with germline at one junction end may stem from a read error. The V and J genes are TRBV6-5 and TRBJ2-3, with 8 bases matching TRBD1. CDR1 is MNHEY and CDR2 is SVGAGI in the germline V gene. The CDR3 is 14 residues long. The CDR3 protein is CASSLDRGAETQYF. The DNA of the CDR3 is TGTGCCAGCAGTCTCGACAGGGGCGCGGAGACCCAGTACTTT.

Of note for this clonotype: A read error may produce the germline difference seen at one junction end. The genes are TRBV7-8 and TRBJ2-3; 7 bases map to TRBD2. Germline CDR1 and CDR2: SGHVS and FQNEAQ. The CDR3 has 17 residues. The CDR3: CASRHNRWGGSTDPQCF. CDR3 bases: TGTGCCAGCAGACATAACCGTTGGGGGGGGAGCACAGATCCGCAGTGTTTT.

J is TRBJ2-5 and V is TRBV6-1, with 10 bases aligning to TRBD2. The CDR3 covers 19 residues. Germline trimming cut 0 bases from V and 2 bases from J; bases unmatched to any gene: 12. Germline assignment: CDR1 MNHNS and CDR2 SASEGT. The CDR3 DNA sequence: TGTGCCAGCAGTGAAGCGTTAAGCGGGGGGGGGGCGGTACAAGAGACCCAGTACTTC. Translated, it gives CASSEALSGGGAVQETQYF.

This clonotype has just one count. The chain links TRBV2 to TRBJ1-4; D unclear. V was clipped by 5 bases and J by 6 bases, with 16 bases between them. CDR1 is SNHLY, CDR2 FYNNEI, per germline. CDR3 length: 15 amino acids. The CDR3 loop is CASSPTGSRDEKLFF. In DNA form, the CDR3 reads TGTGCCAGCAGTCCAACCGGGAGTCGTGATGAAAAACTGTTTTTT. The whole variable domain, filled in from reference TRBV2 and TRBJ1-4, reads EPEVTQTPSHQVTQMGQEVILRCVPISNHLYFYWYRQILGQKVEFLVSFYNNEISEKSEIFDDQFSVERPDGSNFTLKIRSTKLEDSAMYFCASSPTGSRDEKLFFGSGTQLSVL.

This clonotype was recorded many times. The chain carries TRBV2 and TRBJ1-4; 11 bases fit TRBD1. Trimming removed 6 bases from V and 3 bases from J; junction bases left unmatched: 6. CDR1 is SNHLY, CDR2 FYNNEI, per germline. This CDR3 contains 16 residues. Here the CDR3 DNA reads TGTGCCAGCAGGGGGGACAGGGGGATGGCTAATGAAAAACTGTTTTTT. Protein product: CASRGDRGMANEKLFF.

In its sample, this clonotype was seen many times. The V gene is TRBV2, the J gene TRBJ1-6, with 9 bases identical to TRBD1. The CDR3 has 16 amino acids. Germline V gives CDR1 SNHLY, CDR2 FYNNEI. Trimming took 7 bases from V and 9 from J; bases not matched to a gene: 13. The CDR3 DNA reads as TGTGCCAGCAACCCGGGACAGGGCGCGATGGTTTCACCCCTCCACTTT. It encodes CASNPGQGAMVSPLHF.